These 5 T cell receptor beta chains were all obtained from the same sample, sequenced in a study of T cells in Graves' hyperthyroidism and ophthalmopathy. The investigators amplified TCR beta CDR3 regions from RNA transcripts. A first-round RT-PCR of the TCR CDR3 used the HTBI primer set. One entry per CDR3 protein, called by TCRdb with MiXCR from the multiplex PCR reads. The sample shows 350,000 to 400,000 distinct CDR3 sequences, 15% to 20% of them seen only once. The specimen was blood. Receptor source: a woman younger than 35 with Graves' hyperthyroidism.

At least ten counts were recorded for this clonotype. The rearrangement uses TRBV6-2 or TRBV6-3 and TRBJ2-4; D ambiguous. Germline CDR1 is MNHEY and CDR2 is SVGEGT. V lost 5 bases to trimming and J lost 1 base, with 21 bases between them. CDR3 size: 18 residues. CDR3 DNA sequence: TGTGCCAGCAGTGCCCCCCCACGTGTTACGTCGGCCAAAAACATTCAGTACTTC. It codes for CASSAPPRVTSAKNIQYF.

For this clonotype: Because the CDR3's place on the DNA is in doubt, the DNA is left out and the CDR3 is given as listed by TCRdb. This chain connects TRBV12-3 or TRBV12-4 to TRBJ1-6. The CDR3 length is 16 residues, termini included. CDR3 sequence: CASSPLRASGHSPLHF.

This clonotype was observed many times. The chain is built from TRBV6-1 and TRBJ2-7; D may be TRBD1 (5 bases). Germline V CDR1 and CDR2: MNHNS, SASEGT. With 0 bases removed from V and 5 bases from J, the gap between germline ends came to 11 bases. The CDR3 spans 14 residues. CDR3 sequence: CASSEAGPRDEQYF. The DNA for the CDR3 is TGTGCCAGCAGTGAAGCGGGCCCCAGGGACGAGCAGTACTTC.

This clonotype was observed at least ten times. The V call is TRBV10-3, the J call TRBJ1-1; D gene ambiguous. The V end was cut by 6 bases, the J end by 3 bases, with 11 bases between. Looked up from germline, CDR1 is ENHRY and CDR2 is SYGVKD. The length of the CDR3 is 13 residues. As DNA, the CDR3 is TGTGCCATCAGGACGGCAGAAGACACTGAAGCTTTCTTT. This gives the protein CAIRTAEDTEAFF.

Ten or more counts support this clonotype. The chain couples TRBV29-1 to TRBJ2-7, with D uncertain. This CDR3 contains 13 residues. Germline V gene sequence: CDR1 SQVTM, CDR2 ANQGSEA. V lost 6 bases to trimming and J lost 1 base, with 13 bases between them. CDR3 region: CSVLLSRSYEQYF. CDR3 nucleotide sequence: TGCAGCGTCCTACTCTCGCGATCCTACGAGCAGTACTTC.